The 7 T cell receptor beta chains listed next were all sequenced from one sample in a study of blood T cell repertoires in COVID-19. The assay was immunoSEQ multiplex PCR, and TCRdb's table has in-frame clones only and misses some. This repertoire shows 210,000 or so clones, about 85% found once; its top ten account for 15% to 20%. The sample taken for sequencing was peripheral blood. The receptors here all came from a woman older than 75 with active or convalescent COVID-19.

The rearrangement uses TRBV30 and TRBJ2-2; 8 bases line up with TRBD1. V shed 4 bases and J 6 bases; nucleotides not matched to a gene: 4. The germline gives CDR1 GTSNPN, CDR2 SVGIG (reference sequence). This CDR3 contains 13 residues. In DNA form, the CDR3 reads TGTGCCTGGACCCCAGGGGGCTCCGGGGAGCTGTTTTTT. Translation: CAWTPGGSGELFF.

V usage is TRBV4-2 and J usage is TRBJ1-4, with 8 bases aligning to TRBD1. From germline, CDR1 is LGHNA and CDR2 YNFKEQ. This CDR3 spans 17 amino acids. V trimming: 0 bases; J trimming: 11 bases; junction bases outside the gene matches: 14. The CDR3 nucleotides read TGTGCCAGCAGCCAAGATCTGGTACGAGACAGGGGTTGGAAACTGTTTTTT. Its protein product is CASSQDLVRDRGWKLFF.

The chain carries TRBV2 and TRBJ2-7, with D unclear. Trimming left V 1 base short and J 3 bases short, with 4 bases between. The CDR3 is 12 amino acids. Germline CDR1 and CDR2: SNHLY and FYNNEI. Here the CDR3 DNA reads TGTGCCAGCAGTGAAGGGCTCTACGAGCAGTACTTC. It codes for CASSEGLYEQYF.

The rearrangement joins TRBV19 to TRBJ2-5; D is possibly TRBD2 (5 bases). The CDR3 spans 13 residues. V lost 7 bases and J 2 bases, leaving 11 bases between the germline ends. CDR1 is LNHDA and CDR2 is SQIVND in the germline V gene (reference sequence). CDR3 residues: CASNEGRQETQYF. CDR3 nucleotides: TGTGCCAGTAACGAGGGAAGGCAAGAGACCCAGTACTTC.

V gene TRBV29-1 combines with J gene TRBJ2-3; tentatively, D is TRBD2 (5 bases). The CDR3 length is 16 residues. V lost 1 base and J lost 0, with 14 bases in between. Germline CDR1 SQVTM, CDR2 ANQGSEA. The CDR3 DNA sequence: TGCAGCGTTGAAGGTGATAGCGCAACCAGCACAGATACGCAGTATTTT. Translated, it gives CSVEGDSATSTDTQYF.

V is TRBV15 and J is TRBJ1-2; 10 bases are shared with TRBD1. Germline CDR1 and CDR2: LNHNV and YYDKDF (reference sequence). The CDR3 loop spans 15 amino acids. The ends lost 6 bases at V and 0 bases at J; junction bases unmatched: 4. As DNA, the CDR3 is TGTGCCACCAGGAGGACAGGGGGTACTAACTATGGCTACACCTTC. It translates to CATRRTGGTNYGYTF. Full variable domain (outside the CDR3, taken from reference TRBV15 and TRBJ1-2): DAMVIQNPRYQVTQFGKPVTLSCSQTLNHNVMYWYQQKSSQAPKLLFHYYDKDFNNEADTPDNFQSRRPNTSFCFLDIRSPGLGDTAMYLCATRRTGGTNYGYTFGSGTRLTVV.

The chain links TRBV4-2 to TRBJ2-3; weak D call: TRBD2 (6 bases). Per germline, CDR1 LGHNA and CDR2 YNFKEQ. The CDR3 is 16 amino acids. V dropped 3 bases and J dropped 1 base, with 14 bases sitting between them. This chain's CDR3 is CASSQEGTRGTDTQYF. The CDR3, as DNA: TGTGCCAGCAGCCAGGAGGGCACTAGGGGCACAGATACGCAGTATTTT.